This is a list of T cell receptor beta chains from one sample in a study of regulatory T cells in long-lasting Graves disease. Each CDR3 protein gets one entry after TCRdb re-called the multiplex PCR reads with MiXCR. The table shows around 450,000 distinct CDR3 sequences, with 20% to 25% occurring only once. Sequenced material: peripheral blood mononuclear cells (PBMCs), taken when the disease was refractory, from a patient treated with antithyroid drugs. These receptors were taken from a female donor with Graves disease. CDR3s include the opening cysteine and the closing phenylalanine or tryptophan. Each record gives: CDR3 DNA, CDR3 protein, J gene, clone size, D gene, V gene. The D gene is left open where the match is weak. Size values are once, few and many counts, or a class for expanded clones, and some rows have none.

DNA: TGTGCCAGCAGCCAAGCTCCGGGACAGGGAGGCTCCTATAATTCACCCCTCCACTTT
CDR3: CASSQAPGQGGSYNSPLHF
J: TRBJ1-6
size: few
D: TRBD1
V: TRBV4-2

DNA: TGCAGCGTTGAAGGGAGGACAGTGACTGAAGCTTTCTTT
CDR3: CSVEGRTVTEAFF
J: TRBJ1-1
size: few
D: NA
V: TRBV29-1

DNA: TGTGCCAGCACCCTGTCCGCCGGGGGCAATGAGCAGTTCTTC
CDR3: CASTLSAGGNEQFF
J: TRBJ2-1
size: NA
D: NA
V: TRBV7-8

DNA: TGTGCCAGTAGTAAACCGGGGGCCCCATACGAGCAGTACTTC
CDR3: CASSKPGAPYEQYF
J: TRBJ2-7
size: NA
D: NA
V: TRBV19

DNA: TGTGCCAGCAGTTACACGGACAGGAGCAATCAGCCCCAGCATTTT
CDR3: CASSYTDRSNQPQHF
J: TRBJ1-5
size: many
D: TRBD1
V: TRBV6-5

DNA: TGCAGCGTCTCCGGACAGGGGGCTGAAAAACTGTTTTTT
CDR3: CSVSGQGAEKLFF
J: TRBJ1-4
size: many
D: TRBD1
V: TRBV29-1

DNA: TGTGCCAGCAGCCCTTCGGGGGCGGGGGCGAGAACTGAAGCTTTCTTT
CDR3: CASSPSGAGARTEAFF
J: TRBJ1-1
size: few
D: NA
V: TRBV14

DNA: TGTGCCAGCAGTACCACTGGGGCCAACGTCCTGACTTTC
CDR3: CASSTTGANVLTF
J: TRBJ2-6
size: few
D: NA
V: TRBV19

DNA: TGTGCCAGTAGTATGGTGGGACATAATTCGGATCAGCCCCAGCATTTT
CDR3: CASSMVGHNSDQPQHF
J: TRBJ1-5
size: NA
D: NA
V: TRBV19

DNA: TGTGCCAGCATCAAATCCGTAATGAGCGGGAGCCCCGGGGAGCTGTTTTTT
CDR3: CASIKSVMSGSPGELFF
J: TRBJ2-2
size: many
D: TRBD2
V: TRBV12-3/TRBV12-4

DNA: TGTGCCAGCAGCTCACAGGGGGTTCAAGAGACCCAGTACTTC
CDR3: CASSSQGVQETQYF
J: TRBJ2-5
size: many
D: TRBD1
V: TRBV7-2

DNA: TGTGCCAGCAGTTTATCTATTGGAGAGGGTGGCTACGAGCAGTACTTC
CDR3: CASSLSIGEGGYEQYF
J: TRBJ2-7
size: few
D: NA
V: TRBV27

DNA: TGTGCCTGGTTTGTGGGGAACACTGAAGCTTTCTTT
CDR3: CAWFVGNTEAFF
J: TRBJ1-1
size: few
D: NA
V: TRBV30

DNA: TGTGCCAGTCAAGAGACTTGGATGGAAGAGGCTTTCTTT
CDR3: CASQETWMEEAFF
J: TRBJ1-1
size: many
D: NA
V: TRBV2

DNA: TGTGCCAGCAGTGAATTTATGGAGACCCAGTACTTC
CDR3: CASSEFMETQYF
J: TRBJ2-5
size: NA
D: NA
V: TRBV6-2/TRBV6-3

DNA: TGCAGTGCTAAAAGGGGGGAACAGACTCCCGAGCAGTACTTC
CDR3: CSAKRGEQTPEQYF
J: TRBJ2-7
size: NA
D: NA
V: TRBV20-1